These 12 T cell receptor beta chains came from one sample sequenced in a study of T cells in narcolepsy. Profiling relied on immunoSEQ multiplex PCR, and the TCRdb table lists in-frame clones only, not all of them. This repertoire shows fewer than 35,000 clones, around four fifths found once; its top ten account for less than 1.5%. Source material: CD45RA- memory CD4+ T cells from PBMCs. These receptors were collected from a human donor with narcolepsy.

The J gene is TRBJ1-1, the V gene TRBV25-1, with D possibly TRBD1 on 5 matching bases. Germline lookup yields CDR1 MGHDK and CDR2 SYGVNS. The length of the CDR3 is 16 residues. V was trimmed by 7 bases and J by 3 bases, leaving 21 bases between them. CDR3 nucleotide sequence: TGTGCCAGCATGAGCCGAGAAGGCGGGGGTGACACTGAAGCTTTCTTT. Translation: CASMSREGGGDTEAFF.

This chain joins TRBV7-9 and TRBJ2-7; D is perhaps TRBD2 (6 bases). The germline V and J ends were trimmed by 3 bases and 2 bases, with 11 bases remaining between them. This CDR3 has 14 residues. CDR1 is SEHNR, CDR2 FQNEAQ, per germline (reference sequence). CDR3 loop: CASSLGGAAYEQYF. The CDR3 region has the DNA TGTGCCAGCAGCTTGGGGGGTGCTGCCTACGAGCAGTACTTC. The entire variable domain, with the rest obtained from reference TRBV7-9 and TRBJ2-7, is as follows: DTGVSQNPRHKITKRGQNVTFRCDPISEHNRLYWYRQTLGQGPEFLTYFQNEAQLEKSRLLSDRFSAERPKGSFSTLEIQRTEQGDSAMYLCASSLGGAAYEQYFGPGTRLTVT.

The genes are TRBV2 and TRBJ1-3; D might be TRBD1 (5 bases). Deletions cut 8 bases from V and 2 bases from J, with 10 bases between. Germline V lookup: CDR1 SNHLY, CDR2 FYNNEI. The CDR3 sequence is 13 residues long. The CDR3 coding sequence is TGTGCCAGCTCCCAGGGTACTGGAAACACCATATATTTT. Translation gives CASSQGTGNTIYF.

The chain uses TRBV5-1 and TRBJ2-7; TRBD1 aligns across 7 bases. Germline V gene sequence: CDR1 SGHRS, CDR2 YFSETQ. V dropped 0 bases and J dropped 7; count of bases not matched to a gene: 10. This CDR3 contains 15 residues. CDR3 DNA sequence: TGCGCCAGCAGCTTGGAGAAGGGGGCTTTGGAAGAGCAGTACTTC. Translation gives CASSLEKGALEEQYF.

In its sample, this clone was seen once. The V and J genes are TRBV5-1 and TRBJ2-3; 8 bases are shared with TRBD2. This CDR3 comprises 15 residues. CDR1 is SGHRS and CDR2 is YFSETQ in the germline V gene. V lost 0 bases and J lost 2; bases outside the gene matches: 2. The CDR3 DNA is TGCGCCAGCAGCTTGGACGGGAGGGTCACAGATACGCAGTATTTT. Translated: CASSLDGRVTDTQYF.

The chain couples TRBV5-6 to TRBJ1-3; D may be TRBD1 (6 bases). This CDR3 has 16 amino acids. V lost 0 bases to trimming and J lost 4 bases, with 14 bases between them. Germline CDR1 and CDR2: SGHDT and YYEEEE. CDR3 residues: CASSLGPGVGGNTIYF. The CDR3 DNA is TGTGCCAGCAGCTTGGGGCCAGGGGTAGGCGGAAACACCATATATTTT.

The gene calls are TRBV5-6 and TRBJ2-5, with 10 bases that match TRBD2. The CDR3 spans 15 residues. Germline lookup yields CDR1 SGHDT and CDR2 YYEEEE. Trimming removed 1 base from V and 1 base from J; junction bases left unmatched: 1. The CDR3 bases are TGTGCCAGCAGCTTGAGCGGGAGGGCCCAAGAGACCCAGTACTTC. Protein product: CASSLSGRAQETQYF.

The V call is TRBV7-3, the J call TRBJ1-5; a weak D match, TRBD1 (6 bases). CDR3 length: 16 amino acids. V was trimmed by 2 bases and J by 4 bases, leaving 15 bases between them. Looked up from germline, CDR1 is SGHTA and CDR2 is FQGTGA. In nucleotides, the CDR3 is TGTGCCAGCAGCTTACGGAGGACAGCCACTAATCAGCCCCAGCATTTT. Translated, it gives CASSLRRTATNQPQHF.

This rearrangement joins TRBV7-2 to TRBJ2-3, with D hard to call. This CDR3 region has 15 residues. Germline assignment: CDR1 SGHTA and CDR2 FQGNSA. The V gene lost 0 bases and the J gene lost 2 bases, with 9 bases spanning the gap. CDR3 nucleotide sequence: TGTGCCAGCAGCTTAGCGGCAGCCCTCACAGATACGCAGTATTTT. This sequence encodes CASSLAAALTDTQYF.

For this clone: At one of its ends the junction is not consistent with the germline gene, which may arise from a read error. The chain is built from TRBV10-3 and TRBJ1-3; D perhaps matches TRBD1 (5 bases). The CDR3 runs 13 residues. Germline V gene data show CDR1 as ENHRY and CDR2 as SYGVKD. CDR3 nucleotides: TGTGCCATCACCGGGGACTCTAGAAACACCATATATTTT. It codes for CAITGDSRNTIYF.

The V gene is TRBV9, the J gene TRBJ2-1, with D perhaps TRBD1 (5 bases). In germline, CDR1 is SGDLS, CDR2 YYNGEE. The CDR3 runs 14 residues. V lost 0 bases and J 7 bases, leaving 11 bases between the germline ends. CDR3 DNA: TGTGCCAGCAGCGTAGTAGGCAGGGCGAATGAGCAGTTCTTC. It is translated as CASSVVGRANEQFF.

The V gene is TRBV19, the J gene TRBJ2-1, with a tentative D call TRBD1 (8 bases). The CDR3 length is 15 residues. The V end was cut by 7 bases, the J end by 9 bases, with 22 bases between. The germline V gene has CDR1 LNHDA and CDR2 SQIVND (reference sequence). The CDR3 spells CASNLGTGPGGEQFF. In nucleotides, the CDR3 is TGTGCCAGTAACTTGGGGACAGGCCCGGGGGGTGAGCAGTTCTTC.